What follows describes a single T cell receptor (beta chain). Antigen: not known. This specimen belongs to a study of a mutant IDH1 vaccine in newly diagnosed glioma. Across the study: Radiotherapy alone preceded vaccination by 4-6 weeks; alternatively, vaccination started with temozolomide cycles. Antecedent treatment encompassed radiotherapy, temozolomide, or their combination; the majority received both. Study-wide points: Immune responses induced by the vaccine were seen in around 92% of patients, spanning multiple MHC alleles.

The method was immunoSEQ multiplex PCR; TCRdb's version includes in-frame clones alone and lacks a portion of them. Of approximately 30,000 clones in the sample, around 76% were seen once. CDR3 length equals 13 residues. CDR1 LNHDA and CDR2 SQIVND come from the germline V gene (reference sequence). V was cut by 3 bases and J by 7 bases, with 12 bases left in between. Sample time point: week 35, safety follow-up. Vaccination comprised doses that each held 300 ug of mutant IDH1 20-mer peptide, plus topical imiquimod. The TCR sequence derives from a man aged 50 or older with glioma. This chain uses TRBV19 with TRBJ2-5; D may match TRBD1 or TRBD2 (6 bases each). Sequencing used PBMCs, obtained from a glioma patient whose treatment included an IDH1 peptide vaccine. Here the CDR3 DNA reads TGTGCCAGTAGTATTGGAGGGGGTACGACCCAGTACTTC. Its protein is CASSIGGGTTQYF.